The 15 T cell receptor beta chains reported below all come from one sample, sequenced in a study of blood T cell repertoires in COVID-19. Profiled with immunoSEQ multiplex PCR; TCRdb holds only in-frame clones, not every one. The sample consists of approximately 250,000 clones, around 83% of them appearing once. The source material was peripheral blood. The receptors derive from a woman between 40 and 50 years old who had recovered from COVID-19.

This chain links TRBV5-1 with TRBJ2-1; the match to TRBD2 covers 7 bases. Per the germline V gene, CDR1 is SGHRS and CDR2 is YFSETQ. The CDR3 covers 16 residues. The V and J ends lost 4 bases and 8 bases, in that order; junction bases with no gene match: 15. CDR3 nucleotides: TGCGCCAGCAGCCTCCTGGGCGGGGGTCGCTTCTATGAGCAGTTCTTC. Translated: CASSLLGGGRFYEQFF.

The J gene is TRBJ1-5, the V gene TRBV7-9; the match to TRBD1 covers 9 bases. The CDR3 spans 15 residues. The V gene's germline CDR1 is SEHNR and CDR2 FQNEAQ (reference sequence). Unmatched junction bases numbered 5, after V lost 1 base and J lost 7 bases. CDR3 sequence reads: CASSLGDRAGQPQHF. In nucleotides, the CDR3 is TGTGCCAGCAGCTTAGGGGACAGGGCGGGCCAGCCCCAGCATTTT.

The gene calls are TRBV2 and TRBJ1-4; 9 positions match TRBD1. V lost 6 bases and J lost 5; bases outside the gene matches: 4. The CDR3 covers 14 residues. CDR1 is SNHLY, CDR2 FYNNEI, per germline. The CDR3 coding sequence is TGTGCCAGCAGAATGGGACAGGGCAATGAAAAACTGTTTTTT. It encodes CASRMGQGNEKLFF.

This chain connects TRBV2 to TRBJ1-2; the D gene is possibly TRBD1 (6 bases). The germline CDR1 and CDR2 sequences are SNHLY and FYNNEI. The length of the CDR3 is 15 residues. Trimming shortened V by 3 bases and J by 0 bases, and 11 bases separated the two germline ends. The CDR3, as DNA: TGTGCCAGCAGTGACAGGGGTTCAGCTAACTATGGCTACACCTTC. Translated, it gives CASSDRGSANYGYTF.

This sequence joins TRBV11-2 and TRBJ1-4, with D unclear. The V gene lost 7 bases and the J gene lost 11 bases, with 11 bases spanning the gap. The CDR3 covers 11 residues. In germline, CDR1 is SGHAT, CDR2 FQNNGV. CDR3 sequence (DNA): TGTGCCAGCACAGCGTACGGGAAACTGTTTTTT. Its translation is CASTAYGKLFF.

The gene calls are TRBV24-1 and TRBJ2-5; D remains ambiguous. The V gene's germline CDR1 is KGHDR and CDR2 SFDVKD. The CDR3 length is 12 residues. V was clipped by 3 bases and J by 2 bases, with 3 bases between them. The CDR3 region has the DNA TGTGCCACCAGTGATACTCAAGAGACCCAGTACTTC. Its protein is CATSDTQETQYF.

This chain joins TRBV20-1 and TRBJ2-5; D gene uncertain. Germline V gene data show CDR1 as DFQATT and CDR2 as SNEGSKA (reference sequence). The V end lost 3 bases, the J end lost 3 bases, and 5 bases lay between the germline ends. This CDR3 has 11 amino acids. CDR3 residues: CSASPEETQYF. Written as DNA, the CDR3 is TGCAGTGCTAGCCCCGAAGAGACCCAGTACTTC.

The chain uses TRBV7-2 and TRBJ2-1; 9 positions match TRBD2. CDR3 size: 15 residues. In germline, CDR1 is SGHTA, CDR2 FQGNSA. V lost 5 bases and J lost 4; bases outside the gene matches: 6. Here the CDR3 DNA reads TGTGCCAGCAGCCTTAGCGGGGGAGTTTACAATGAGCAGTTCTTC. It yields the protein CASSLSGGVYNEQFF.

The chain has TRBV18 and TRBJ1-5, with D possibly matching TRBD1 (5 bases). Germline values: CDR1 KGHSH, CDR2 LQKENI. Trimming took off 3 bases at V and 0 bases at J, with 9 bases between the two ends. This CDR3 is 15 amino acids long. CDR3 DNA: TGTGCCAGCTCACCTTCACAGGATAGCAATCAGCCCCAGCATTTT. Protein product: CASSPSQDSNQPQHF.

This chain joins TRBV18 and TRBJ1-5, with 10 bases aligning to TRBD1. Germline CDR1 and CDR2: KGHSH and LQKENI. This CDR3 region has 14 residues. J was trimmed by 7 bases and V by 4 bases; bases with no gene match: 4. The CDR3, as DNA: TGTGCCAGCTCACAAGGGACAGGGGAGCAGCCCCAGCATTTT. It yields the protein CASSQGTGEQPQHF.

J is TRBJ1-3 and V is TRBV30; D is unclear. CDR1 and CDR2 (germline): GTSNPN, SVGIG (reference sequence). V was cut by 3 bases and J by 4 bases, with 7 bases left in between. The CDR3 has 12 residues. CDR3: CAWRAPGNTIYF. The CDR3 DNA reads as TGTGCCTGGAGGGCCCCGGGAAACACCATATATTTT.

This chain joins TRBV3-1 (or the pseudogene TRBV3-2) and TRBJ2-7, with D possibly matching TRBD2 (5 bases). CDR3 length: 12 residues. Germline lookup yields CDR1 LGHDT and CDR2 YNNKEL (reference sequence). Trimming shortened V by 4 bases and J by 6 bases, and 10 bases separated the two germline ends. The CDR3 sequence is CASSLIEGEQYF. The CDR3 nucleotides read TGTGCCAGCAGCCTGATCGAGGGCGAGCAGTACTTC.

This chain links TRBV6-4 with TRBJ2-5, with a weak D call TRBD1 (5 bases). Trimming took off 5 bases at V and 4 bases at J, with 20 bases between the two ends. CDR1 is MRHNA and CDR2 is SNTAGT in the germline V gene. CDR3 length equals 16 residues. CDR3 in amino acids: CASSIPPVRGPETQYF. For the CDR3, the DNA is TGTGCCAGCAGTATCCCGCCGGTAAGGGGCCCAGAGACCCAGTACTTC.

In its sample, this clone was seen once. The J gene is TRBJ2-1, the V gene TRBV7-2; 11 bases line up with TRBD1. The CDR3 spans 15 residues. Germline CDR1 SGHTA, CDR2 FQGNSA. With V trimmed by 6 bases and J by 6 bases, 7 bases remained unmatched. Here the CDR3 reads CASRRGTGGGNEQFF. CDR3 nucleotides: TGTGCCAGCAGGAGAGGGACAGGGGGAGGCAATGAGCAGTTCTTC. The full variable domain, completed using reference TRBV7-2 and TRBJ2-1, is GAGVSQSPSNKVTEKGKDVELRCDPISGHTALYWYRQSLGQGLEFLIYFQGNSAPDKSGLPSDRFSAERTGGSVSTLTIQRTQQEDSAVYLCASRRGTGGGNEQFFGPGTRLTVL.

In this sample, this clone turned up once. The V call is TRBV3-1 (or the pseudogene TRBV3-2), the J call TRBJ2-7; D is perhaps TRBD2 (5 bases). Germline-derived CDR1 and CDR2 are LGHDT and YNNKEL (reference sequence). The V end was cut by 7 bases, the J end by 3 bases, with 13 bases between. The CDR3 is 13 residues long. The CDR3 nucleotides are TGTGCCAGCACCAATGGGAGAGACTACGAGCAGTACTTC. It specifies CASTNGRDYEQYF.